This TCR beta chain was sequenced for a study of shared clonotypes between healthy human individuals. CDR1 and CDR2 (germline): LNHDA, SQIVND (reference sequence). The CDR3 is made up of 15 amino acids. With regard to this clone: One junction end disagrees with the germline gene, perhaps due to a read error.

Assay used: immunoSEQ multiplex PCR; TCRdb lists only in-frame clones, some missing. Of under 1,100,000 clones listed, around 78% are singletons. The origin of this receptor is a man younger than 30 in good health. Some clones in this sample may be carry-over from other donors' samples. The V and J genes are TRBV19 and TRBJ1-2; 8 bases align to TRBD1. The sequenced sample was memory CD4+ T cells from PBMCs. The subset was: CD45RA-negative fraction. CDR3 residues: CVSSPRDRPLIGYTF. In DNA, the CDR3 is TGTGTCAGTAGTCCCCGGGACAGGCCCCTGATCGGCTACACCTTC.